What follows are 6 T cell receptor beta chains derived from one specimen sequenced in a study of T cell changes during pregnancy in multiple sclerosis. TCRdb's copy holds only in-frame clones and misses some; the assay was immunoSEQ multiplex PCR. The sample includes roughly 30,000 clones, less than 95% of them seen just once. Sequences were derived from CD8+ T cells from peripheral blood mononuclear cells, sampled in the second trimester of pregnancy. Source of these receptors: a female donor with multiple sclerosis, enrolled in a pregnancy study.

This chain joins TRBV7-9 and TRBJ2-3, with D hard to call. V was pared by 6 bases and J by 0 bases, with 16 bases between. The V gene's germline CDR1 is SEHNR and CDR2 FQNEAQ (reference sequence). This CDR3 region has 16 residues. CDR3 coding DNA: TGTGCCAGCAGTACCTTCCGCCAAACTAGCACAGATACGCAGTATTTT. This gives the protein CASSTFRQTSTDTQYF.

The CDR3 bases are TGTGCCAGCAGTTTATCCGCAGAGAACACTGAAGCTTTCTTT. Its protein is CASSLSAENTEAFF. V usage is TRBV6-6 and J usage is TRBJ1-1; no clear D gene. The CDR3 loop spans 14 amino acids. Trimming shortened V by 4 bases and J by 1 base, and 10 bases separated the two germline ends. Per the germline V gene, CDR1 is MNHNY and CDR2 is SVGAGI (reference sequence).

The chain carries TRBV27 and TRBJ1-1; D is unclear. The CDR3 sequence is 14 residues long. V lost 7 bases and J lost 1, with 13 bases in between. The V gene's germline CDR1 is MNHEY and CDR2 SMNVEV (reference sequence). The DNA of the CDR3 is TGTGCCAGCACCGGAGGTTGGGGGAACACTGAAGCTTTCTTT. This gives the protein CASTGGWGNTEAFF.

This clone was recorded only once. V gene TRBV10-3 combines with J gene TRBJ2-1, with TRBD2 matching 12 bases. The CDR3 sequence is 19 residues long. The ends lost 6 bases at V and 0 bases at J; junction bases unmatched: 12. From germline, CDR1 is ENHRY and CDR2 SYGVKD. CDR3 in amino acids: CAIRETSGRTINSYNEQFF. The CDR3 DNA is TGTGCCATCAGGGAGACTAGCGGGAGAACTATTAACTCCTACAATGAGCAGTTCTTC.

A few counts support this clone. The V and J genes are TRBV13 and TRBJ2-7; 10 bases fit TRBD1. The CDR3 is 12 residues long. Germline CDR1 is PRHDT and CDR2 is FYEKMQ (reference sequence). J was trimmed by 6 bases and V by 5 bases; bases with no gene match: 1. The CDR3 sequence is CASSRTGGEQYF. The CDR3 DNA follows: TGTGCCAGCAGCCGGACAGGGGGCGAGCAGTACTTC.

This clone has a single count. J is TRBJ1-4 and V is TRBV9; 9 nucleotides align to TRBD1. The ends lost 6 bases at V and 5 bases at J; junction bases unmatched: 5. Germline V lookup: CDR1 SGDLS, CDR2 YYNGEE. The CDR3 consists of 14 residues. This CDR3 reads CASTPTGGNEKLFF. The DNA of the CDR3 is TGTGCCAGCACCCCGACAGGGGGGAATGAAAAACTGTTTTTT.